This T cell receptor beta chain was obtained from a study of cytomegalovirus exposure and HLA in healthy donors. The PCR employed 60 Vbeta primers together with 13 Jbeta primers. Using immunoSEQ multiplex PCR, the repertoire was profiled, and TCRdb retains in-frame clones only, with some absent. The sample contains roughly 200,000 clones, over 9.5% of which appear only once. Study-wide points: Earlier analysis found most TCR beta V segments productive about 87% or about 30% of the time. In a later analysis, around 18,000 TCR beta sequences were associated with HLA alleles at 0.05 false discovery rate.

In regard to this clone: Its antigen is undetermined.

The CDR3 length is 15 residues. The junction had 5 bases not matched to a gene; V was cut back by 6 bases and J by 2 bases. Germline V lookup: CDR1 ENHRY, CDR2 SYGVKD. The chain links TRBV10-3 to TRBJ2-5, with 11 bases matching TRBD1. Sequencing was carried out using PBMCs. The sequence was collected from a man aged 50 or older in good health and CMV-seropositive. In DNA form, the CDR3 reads TGTGCCATCAGGAAGGGGGACAGGGGGCAAGAGACCCAGTACTTC. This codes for CAIRKGDRGQETQYF.